These T cell receptor beta chains were read from a single sample in a study of OX40 agonist ivuxolimab in advanced cancers. TCRdb's copy holds only in-frame clones and misses some; the assay was immunoSEQ multiplex PCR. The table records tens of thousands of clones, under 80% of them present only once. The sample here was CD4+ or CD8+ T cells sorted from blood, taken in a trial of the OX40 agonist ivuxolimab. These receptor sequences come from an adult with an advanced solid tumor such as melanoma, head and neck, liver or kidney cancer. Both conserved end residues are part of each CDR3. The order of the fields is CDR3 DNA, CDR3 protein, J gene, V gene, clone size, D gene. A D gene is named only where the DNA matches it firmly. Size values are once, few and many counts, or a class for expanded clones, and some rows have none.

TGTGCCAGCAGCAGGGGGCCGGGGGGGAACACTGAAGCTTTCTTT CASSRGPGGNTEAFF TRBJ1-1 TRBV6-5 . TRBD1
TGCGCCAGCGGCCTCGACAGTCAAGAGACCCAGTACTTC CASGLDSQETQYF TRBJ2-5 TRBV23-1 . .
TGTGCCAGCAGTAATGATGGGACAGGGATTCAAGAGACCCAGTACTTC CASSNDGTGIQETQYF TRBJ2-5 TRBV2 . TRBD1
TGTGCCAGCAGCGAGGAAGCCGGGGAGCTGTTTTTT CASSEEAGELFF TRBJ2-2 TRBV11-2 . .
TGTGCCAGCAGCTTGGGCAGGGATCTCTCCTACGAGCAGTACTTC CASSLGRDLSYEQYF TRBJ2-7 TRBV5-4 once .
TGCGCCAGCAGCCAAGATGGGGTAGGGGGCGAAGTTTATGGCTACACCTTC CASSQDGVGGEVYGYTF TRBJ1-2 TRBV4-1 few TRBD1
TGTGCCAGCAGCCTGGACGGCACTGAAGCTTTCTTT CASSLDGTEAFF TRBJ1-1 TRBV9 . .
TGTGCCAGCAGCTGGTCAGGGGGCTCCTACGAGCAGTACTTC CASSWSGGSYEQYF TRBJ2-7 TRBV5-4 once TRBD1
TGTGCCAGCAGTGAAGCGGCAGGGGCGAACACTGAAGCTTTCTTT CASSEAAGANTEAFF TRBJ1-1 TRBV6-1 . .
TGTGCCTGGAGTAAAGACGGGCGGGGTCCTTCCTACGAGCAGTACTTC CAWSKDGRGPSYEQYF TRBJ2-7 TRBV30 . .
TGCGCCAGCGGACCAAGTTCGTCTGCCTACGAGCAGTACTTC CASGPSSSAYEQYF TRBJ2-7 TRBV5-1 medium-sized .
TGTGCCAGCAGCTTTCCCCCGGGCCGGGATTTAGATACGCAGTATTTT CASSFPPGRDLDTQYF TRBJ2-3 TRBV27 . .
TGTGCCAGCAGTGAAGGCAGGAGGATTGAGGAGACCCAGTACTTC CASSEGRRIEETQYF TRBJ2-5 TRBV2 . .
TGTGCCAGCAGCCAAGAAGGAGCGGGGGGTAATGAGCAGTTCTTC CASSQEGAGGNEQFF TRBJ2-1 TRBV4-2 . TRBD2
TGTGCTAGCAGCTTAGCGGCGTCCGCCGAGTACGAGCAGTACTTC CASSLAASAEYEQYF TRBJ2-7 TRBV7-7 . .
TGTGCCAGCAGTTACGCGGGGACCTCCACAGATACGCAGTATTTT CASSYAGTSTDTQYF TRBJ2-3 TRBV6-5 . .
TGTGCCAGCAGCTTCCCTTTAGCGGGGGGCTACAATGAGCAGTTCTTC CASSFPLAGGYNEQFF TRBJ2-1 TRBV7-6 . TRBD2
TGTGCCAGTAGTACAGCGGGCAGCTCCTACAATGAGCAGTTCTTC CASSTAGSSYNEQFF TRBJ2-1 TRBV19 . .
TGTGCCAGCAGCCCCAGCCGACAGGCTGGCAATGAAAAACTGTTTTTT CASSPSRQAGNEKLFF TRBJ1-4 TRBV11-3 . .
TGTGCCAGTAGTATGATGGCAGAGCAGTACTTC CASSMMAEQYF TRBJ2-7 TRBV19 . .
TGTGCCAGCAGTGAAACTGGGGGCTTCACTGAAGCTTTCTTT CASSETGGFTEAFF TRBJ1-1 TRBV2 few .
TGTGCCAGCAGTGAAGGGGTGGGGCCCTCTGGGGCCAACGTCCTGACTTTC CASSEGVGPSGANVLTF TRBJ2-6 TRBV2 . .
TGTGCCAGCAGCTCGTCGGGACAGGGTGTGCTCCATGGTGGCTACACCTTC CASSSSGQGVLHGGYTF TRBJ1-2 TRBV11-2 few TRBD1
TGTGCCAGCAGCTTATGGGCGGGGCCTGGCACAGATACGCAGTATTTT CASSLWAGPGTDTQYF TRBJ2-3 TRBV7-6 . .
TGCGCCAGCAGCCCCTCACAGGGGGCAGCCAAAAACATTCAGTACTTC CASSPSQGAAKNIQYF TRBJ2-4 TRBV5-1 . TRBD1
TGTGCCAGCAGCCGCGGGCAGGGCACTGAAGCTTTCTTT CASSRGQGTEAFF TRBJ1-1 TRBV13 . .
TGTGCCAGCAGCCCACGGTGGGGGACAGCCAGCACAGATACGCAGTATTTT CASSPRWGTASTDTQYF TRBJ2-3 TRBV5-6 . TRBD1
TGTGCCAGCAGCGCCTGGGACAGCCAAGAGACCCAGTACTTC CASSAWDSQETQYF TRBJ2-5 TRBV9 . TRBD1
TGCAGCGTAACACAGCTCACCGGGGAGCTGTTTTTT CSVTQLTGELFF TRBJ2-2 TRBV29-1 . .
TGTGCCAGCAGCTTGGAAGCGGGGTTCGAGCAGTACTTC CASSLEAGFEQYF TRBJ2-7 TRBV5-6 . TRBD2
TGTGCCAGCAGCTTGTCTGGGGGCGGTCCCCTGAACACTGAAGCTTTCTTT CASSLSGGGPLNTEAFF TRBJ1-1 TRBV7-3 . .
TGTGCCAGCAGCTTAGGGGACAGAAATCTCTATGGCTACACCTTC CASSLGDRNLYGYTF TRBJ1-2 TRBV7-9 . TRBD1
TGTGCCAGCAGCTGGGGACAGGGGGACATTCAGTACTTC CASSWGQGDIQYF TRBJ2-4 TRBV5-6 once TRBD1
TGTGCCAGCAGCGTAGGGGGTGATGATGAAGCTTTCTTT CASSVGGDDEAFF TRBJ1-1 TRBV9 . .
TGCGCCAGCAGCCAGCTAACCGCAGATACGCAGTATTTT CASSQLTADTQYF TRBJ2-3 TRBV4-3 . .
TGTGCCAGCAGCTCCGACAGGGGTAGGGACACCGGGGAGCTGTTTTTT CASSSDRGRDTGELFF TRBJ2-2 TRBV5-8 . TRBD1
TGTGCCAGCAGCTTGTCTGGCTCTGGGGCCAACGTCCTGACTTTC CASSLSGSGANVLTF TRBJ2-6 TRBV5-4 . .
TGTGCCAGCAGTTCCGAGTACCAAGAGACCCAGTACTTC CASSSEYQETQYF TRBJ2-5 TRBV27 . .
TGTGCCAGCAGCCAAGAGGCGAGCGGGGATCCCTACGAGCAGTACTTC CASSQEASGDPYEQYF TRBJ2-7 TRBV4-2 . TRBD2
TGTGCCATCGAGGACGGGAACACTGAAGCTTTCTTT CAIEDGNTEAFF TRBJ1-1 TRBV6-5 . .
TGTGCCAGCAGCTTATACAGGGGAACCAATCAGCCCCAGCATTTT CASSLYRGTNQPQHF TRBJ1-5 TRBV7-2 . TRBD1
TGTGCCAGCAGCGGGGTGGGCTATGGCTACACCTTC CASSGVGYGYTF TRBJ1-2 TRBV9 . .
TGTGCCAGCAGCTTAGATGATGGGGGGGAGCCCTACGAGCAGTACTTC CASSLDDGGEPYEQYF TRBJ2-7 TRBV7-2 . TRBD2
TGTGCCAGCAGCTTCGGGCCGTACAATGAGCAGTTCTTC CASSFGPYNEQFF TRBJ2-1 TRBV5-6 once .